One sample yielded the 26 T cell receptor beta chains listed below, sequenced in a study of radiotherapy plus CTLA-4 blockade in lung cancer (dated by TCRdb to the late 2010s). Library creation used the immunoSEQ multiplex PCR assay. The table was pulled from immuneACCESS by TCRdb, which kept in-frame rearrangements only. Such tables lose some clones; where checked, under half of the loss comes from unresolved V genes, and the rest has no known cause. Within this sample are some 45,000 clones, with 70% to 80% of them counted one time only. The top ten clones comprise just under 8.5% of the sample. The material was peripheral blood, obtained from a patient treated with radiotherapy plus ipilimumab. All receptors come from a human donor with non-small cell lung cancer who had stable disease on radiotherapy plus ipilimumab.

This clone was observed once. The CDR3 sequence is CASSSDSSYNSPLHF. The CDR3 nucleotides read TGTGCCAGTAGTTCGGACAGCTCCTATAATTCACCCCTCCACTTT. The rearrangement links TRBV19 to TRBJ1-6, with D maybe TRBD1 (6 bases). Looked up from germline, CDR1 is LNHDA and CDR2 is SQIVND (reference sequence). The CDR3 contains 15 residues. Trimming took off 5 bases at V and 0 bases at J, with 8 bases between the two ends.

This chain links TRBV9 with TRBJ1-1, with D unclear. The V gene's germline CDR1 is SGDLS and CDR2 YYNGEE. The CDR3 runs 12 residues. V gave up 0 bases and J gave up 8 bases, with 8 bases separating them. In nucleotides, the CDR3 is TGTGCCAGCAGCGTAGATAATGGGGAAGCTTTCTTT. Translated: CASSVDNGEAFF.

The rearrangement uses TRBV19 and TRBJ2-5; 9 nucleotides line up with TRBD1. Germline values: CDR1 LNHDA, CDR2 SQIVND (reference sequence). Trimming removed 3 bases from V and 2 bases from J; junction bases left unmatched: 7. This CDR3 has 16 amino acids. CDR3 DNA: TGTGCCAGTAGTATGATAGGACAGGGGTGGCAAGAGACCCAGTACTTC. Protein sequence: CASSMIGQGWQETQYF.

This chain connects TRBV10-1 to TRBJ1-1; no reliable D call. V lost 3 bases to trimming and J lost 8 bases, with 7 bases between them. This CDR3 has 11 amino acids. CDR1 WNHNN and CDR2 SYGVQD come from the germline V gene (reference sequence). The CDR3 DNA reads TGCGCCAGCAGTGAAGGCAGGGAAGCTTTCTTT. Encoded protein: CASSEGREAFF.

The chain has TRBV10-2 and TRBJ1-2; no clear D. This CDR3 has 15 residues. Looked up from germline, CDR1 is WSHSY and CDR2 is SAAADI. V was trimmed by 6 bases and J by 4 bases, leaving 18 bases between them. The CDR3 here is CASRPDPMSIYGYTF. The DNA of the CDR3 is TGCGCCAGCAGGCCCGATCCGATGAGTATCTATGGCTACACCTTC.

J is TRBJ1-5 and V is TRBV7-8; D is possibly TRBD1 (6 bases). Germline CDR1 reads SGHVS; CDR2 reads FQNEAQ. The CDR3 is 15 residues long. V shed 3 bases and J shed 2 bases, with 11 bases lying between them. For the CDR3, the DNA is TGTGCCAGCAGCTTCTCCGACAGGCGCAATCAGCCCCAGCATTTT. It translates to CASSFSDRRNQPQHF.

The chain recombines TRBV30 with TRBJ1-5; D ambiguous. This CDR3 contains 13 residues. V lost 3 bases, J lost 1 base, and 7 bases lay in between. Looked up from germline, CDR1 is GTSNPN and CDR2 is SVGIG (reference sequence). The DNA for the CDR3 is TGTGCCTGGAGAGGCGGGAGCAATCAGCCCCAGCATTTT. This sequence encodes CAWRGGSNQPQHF.

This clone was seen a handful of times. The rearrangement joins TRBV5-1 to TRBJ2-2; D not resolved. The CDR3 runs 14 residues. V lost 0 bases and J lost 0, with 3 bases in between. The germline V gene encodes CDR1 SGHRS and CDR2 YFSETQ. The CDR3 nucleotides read TGCGCCAGCAGCTTGGCCCCGAACACCGGGGAGCTGTTTTTT. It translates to CASSLAPNTGELFF.

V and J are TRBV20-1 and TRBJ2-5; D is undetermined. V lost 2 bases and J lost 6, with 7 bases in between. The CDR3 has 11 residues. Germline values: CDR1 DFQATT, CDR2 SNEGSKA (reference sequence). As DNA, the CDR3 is TGCAGTGCTAGATCACAGCAGACCCAGTACTTC. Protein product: CSARSQQTQYF.

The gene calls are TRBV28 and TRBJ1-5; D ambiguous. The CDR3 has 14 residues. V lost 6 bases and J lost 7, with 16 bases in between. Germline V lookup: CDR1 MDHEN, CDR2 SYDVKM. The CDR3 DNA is TGTGCCAGCAGCTCCCAGCCCACCGTGCAGCCCCAGCATTTT. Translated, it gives CASSSQPTVQPQHF.

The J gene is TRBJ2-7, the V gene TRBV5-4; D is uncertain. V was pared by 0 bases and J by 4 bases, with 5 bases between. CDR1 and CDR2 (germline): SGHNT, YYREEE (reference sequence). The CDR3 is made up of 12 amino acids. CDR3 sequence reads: CASSLDRYEQYF. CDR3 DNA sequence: TGTGCCAGCAGCTTGGATAGGTACGAGCAGTACTTC.

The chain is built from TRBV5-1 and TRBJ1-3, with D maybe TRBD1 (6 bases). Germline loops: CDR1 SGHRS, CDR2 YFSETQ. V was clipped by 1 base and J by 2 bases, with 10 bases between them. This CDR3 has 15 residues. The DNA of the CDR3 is TGCGCCAGCAGCTTGTGGGGGGCGCCTGGAAACACCATATATTTT. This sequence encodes CASSLWGAPGNTIYF.

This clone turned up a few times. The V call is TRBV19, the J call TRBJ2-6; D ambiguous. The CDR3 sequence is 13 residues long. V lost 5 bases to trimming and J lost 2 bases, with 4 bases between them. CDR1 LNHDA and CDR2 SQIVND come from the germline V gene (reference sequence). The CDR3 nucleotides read TGTGCCAGTAGTGTTACTGGGGCCAACGTCCTGACTTTC. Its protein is CASSVTGANVLTF.

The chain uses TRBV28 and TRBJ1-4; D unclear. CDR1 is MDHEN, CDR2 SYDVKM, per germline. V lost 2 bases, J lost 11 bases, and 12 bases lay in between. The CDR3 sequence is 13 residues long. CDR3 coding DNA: TGTGCCAGCAGTTTACCCCCGCTAGGGAAACTGTTTTTT. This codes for CASSLPPLGKLFF.

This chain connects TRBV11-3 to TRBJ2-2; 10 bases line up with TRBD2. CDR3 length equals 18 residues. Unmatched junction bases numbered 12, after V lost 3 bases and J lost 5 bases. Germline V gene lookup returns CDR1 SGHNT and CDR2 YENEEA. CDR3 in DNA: TGTGCCAGCAGCTTGAGTTTAGCGGGGGGTTTTGATACCGGGGAGCTGTTTTTT. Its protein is CASSLSLAGGFDTGELFF.

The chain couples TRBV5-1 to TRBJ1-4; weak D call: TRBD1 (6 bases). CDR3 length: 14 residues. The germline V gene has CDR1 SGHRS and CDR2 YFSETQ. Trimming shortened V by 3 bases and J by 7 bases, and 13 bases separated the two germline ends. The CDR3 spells CASSSEGVVEKLFF. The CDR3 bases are TGCGCCAGCAGCTCAGAGGGGGTAGTTGAAAAACTGTTTTTT.

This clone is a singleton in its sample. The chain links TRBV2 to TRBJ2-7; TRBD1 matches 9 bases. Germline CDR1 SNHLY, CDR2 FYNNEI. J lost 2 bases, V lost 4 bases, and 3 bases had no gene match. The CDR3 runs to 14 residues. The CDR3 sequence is CASSGGTGTYEQYF. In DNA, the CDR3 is TGTGCCAGCAGTGGGGGGACAGGGACCTACGAGCAGTACTTC.

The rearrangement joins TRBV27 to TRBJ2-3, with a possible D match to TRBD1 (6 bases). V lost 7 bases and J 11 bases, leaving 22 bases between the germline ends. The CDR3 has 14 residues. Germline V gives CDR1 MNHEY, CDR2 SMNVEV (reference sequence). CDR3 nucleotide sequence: TGTGCCAGCAACAACTTACAGGGATCGGAAGGGCAGTATTTT. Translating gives CASNNLQGSEGQYF.

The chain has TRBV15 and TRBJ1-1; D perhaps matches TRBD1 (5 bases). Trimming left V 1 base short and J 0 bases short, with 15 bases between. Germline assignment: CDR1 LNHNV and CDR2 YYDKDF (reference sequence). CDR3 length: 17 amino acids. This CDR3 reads CATSRGGGSRLNTEAFF. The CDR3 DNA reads TGTGCCACCAGCAGAGGCGGGGGTTCTCGCTTGAACACTGAAGCTTTCTTT.

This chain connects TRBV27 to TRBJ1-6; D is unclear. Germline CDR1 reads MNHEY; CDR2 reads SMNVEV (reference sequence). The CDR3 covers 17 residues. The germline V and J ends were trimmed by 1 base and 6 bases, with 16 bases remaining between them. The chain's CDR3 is CASSLLPTTTPNSPLHF. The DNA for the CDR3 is TGTGCCAGCAGTTTATTGCCAACTACGACGCCTAATTCACCCCTCCACTTT.

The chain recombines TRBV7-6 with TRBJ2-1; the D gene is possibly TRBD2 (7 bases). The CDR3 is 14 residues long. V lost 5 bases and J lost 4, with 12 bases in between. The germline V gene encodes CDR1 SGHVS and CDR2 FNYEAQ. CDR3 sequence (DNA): TGTGCCAGCAGCCGCGGGGGCGGGTACAATGAGCAGTTCTTC. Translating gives CASSRGGGYNEQFF.

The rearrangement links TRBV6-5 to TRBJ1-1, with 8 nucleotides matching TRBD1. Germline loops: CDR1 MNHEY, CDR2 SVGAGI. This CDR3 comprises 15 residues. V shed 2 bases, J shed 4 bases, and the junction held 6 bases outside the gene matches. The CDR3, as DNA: TGTGCCAGCAGTTACACCGGACAGGGCGGCACTGAAGCTTTCTTT. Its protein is CASSYTGQGGTEAFF.

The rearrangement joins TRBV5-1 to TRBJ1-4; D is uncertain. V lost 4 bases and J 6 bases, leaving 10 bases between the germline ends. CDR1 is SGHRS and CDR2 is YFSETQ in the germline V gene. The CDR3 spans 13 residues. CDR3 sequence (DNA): TGCGCCAGCAGCCCTCGGACGGATGAAAAACTGTTTTTT. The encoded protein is CASSPRTDEKLFF.

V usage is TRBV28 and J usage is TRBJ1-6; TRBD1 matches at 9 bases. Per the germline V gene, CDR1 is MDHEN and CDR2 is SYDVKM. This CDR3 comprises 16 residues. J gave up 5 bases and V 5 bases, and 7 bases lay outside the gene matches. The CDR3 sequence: CASSPPGQGNNSPLHF. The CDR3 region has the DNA TGTGCCAGCAGTCCACCCGGACAGGGGAATAATTCACCCCTCCACTTT.

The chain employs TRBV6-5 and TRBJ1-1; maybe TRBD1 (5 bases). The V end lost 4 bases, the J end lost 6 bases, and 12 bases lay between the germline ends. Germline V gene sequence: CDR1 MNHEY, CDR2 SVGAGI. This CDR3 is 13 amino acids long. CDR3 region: CASSSGTGAEAFF. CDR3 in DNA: TGTGCCAGCAGTTCCGGGACGGGCGCTGAAGCTTTCTTT.

The CDR3 spells CASSLGTGNYEQYF. For the CDR3, the DNA is TGCGCCAGCAGCTTAGGGACAGGGAACTACGAGCAGTACTTC. The V gene is TRBV5-1, the J gene TRBJ2-7; 9 nucleotides match TRBD1. CDR1 and CDR2 from the germline V gene are SGHRS and YFSETQ. Trimming at V came to 2 bases and at J to 3 bases, leaving 3 bases not matched to a gene. The CDR3 covers 14 residues.